The T cell receptor (beta chain) described here comes from a study of T cells in localized non-small cell lung cancer. Study findings and constraints: A raised T cell density in blood coincided with lengthier overall survival. Median detection of top 100 tumor clones in adjacent lung was 57 clones. Among the tissues sampled, uninvolved adjacent lung had the highest T cell clonality, above tumor. Sequencing involved a lone tumor region, leaving heterogeneity possible.

This CDR3 region has 12 residues. TCRdb's copy holds only in-frame clones and misses some; the assay was immunoSEQ multiplex PCR. The profile shows over 45,000 clones, 85% to 90% of them singletons. Comments on this clone: Its antigen is not identified.

The sample in question was peripheral blood, obtained before any cancer treatment. This sequence originates from a man aged 35 to 69 with stage I squamous cell lung carcinoma. The genes are TRBV21-1 and TRBJ1-1. TRBV21-1 is termed a pseudogene. CDR3 bases: TGTGCCAGCAGCAAATTTCGGACTGAAGCTTTCTTT. Its protein is CASSKFRTEAFF.